This entry lists 18 T cell receptor beta chains sequenced from one sample in a study of cytomegalovirus exposure and HLA in healthy donors. Vbeta (60) and Jbeta (13) primers were used in the PCR. Profiling relied on immunoSEQ multiplex PCR, and the TCRdb table lists in-frame clones only, not all of them. This table holds 200,000 to 300,000 clones, about 80% found once. Sequenced input: PBMCs. The receptors were gathered from a woman aged 55-70 years in good health and CMV-seropositive.

This clone showed up just a few times. This chain joins TRBV10-3 and TRBJ2-7; 10 bases agree with TRBD2. Looked up from germline, CDR1 is ENHRY and CDR2 is SYGVKD. V gave up 4 bases and J gave up 0 bases; unmatched junction bases: 6. The CDR3 runs to 16 residues. The CDR3 sequence is CAISATSGADSYEQYF. CDR3 in DNA: TGTGCCATCAGTGCTACTAGCGGGGCAGACTCCTACGAGCAGTACTTC.

Concerning this clone itself: One end of the junction varies from germline; a read error may be responsible. The sample holds other DNA sequences that translate to the same CDR3. This sequence joins TRBV25-1 and TRBJ2-7; D uncertain. CDR3 length: 11 residues. CDR1 and CDR2 from the germline V gene are MGHDK and SYGVNS. CDR3 residues: CASSEYNEQYF. Here the CDR3 DNA reads TGTGCCAGCAGCGAATATAACGAGCAGTACTTC.

In this sample, this clone turned up a few times. This chain uses TRBV5-1 with TRBJ1-2; D is unclear. The germline V gene encodes CDR1 SGHRS and CDR2 YFSETQ. The V gene lost 4 bases and the J gene lost 3 bases, with 16 bases spanning the gap. This CDR3 region has 15 residues. As DNA, the CDR3 is TGCGCCAGCAGCGTCATACCGGGGATGGACTATGGCTACACCTTC. Protein product: CASSVIPGMDYGYTF.

This rearrangement joins TRBV12-5 to TRBJ2-7; tentatively, D is TRBD2 (6 bases). The CDR3 totals 14 residues. The V gene's germline CDR1 is LGHNT and CDR2 FRNRAP. Trimming shortened V by 1 base and J by 6 bases, and 13 bases separated the two germline ends. CDR3 region: CASGLGGLGVEQYF. The CDR3 nucleotides are TGTGCTAGTGGTTTGGGGGGACTCGGGGTCGAGCAGTACTTC.

The chain carries TRBV9 and TRBJ2-5, with no clear D. Germline assignment: CDR1 SGDLS and CDR2 YYNGEE. CDR3 length: 14 amino acids. Trimming stripped 3 bases from V and 2 bases from J, with 11 bases between. The CDR3 loop is CASSGGGSQETQYF. The CDR3 region has the DNA TGTGCCAGCAGCGGCGGTGGATCTCAAGAGACCCAGTACTTC.

This clone was observed a few times. This chain joins TRBV2 and TRBJ2-3, with TRBD2 identical over 10 bases. The germline V gene has CDR1 SNHLY and CDR2 FYNNEI. Germline trimming cut 6 bases from V and 0 bases from J; bases unmatched to any gene: 3. The CDR3 has 15 amino acids. The CDR3 nucleotides read TGTGCCAGCAGAAGGACTAGCGGCAGCACAGATACGCAGTATTTT. As protein: CASRRTSGSTDTQYF.

The chain is built from TRBV5-1 and TRBJ2-1; the D is unclear. Germline assignment: CDR1 SGHRS and CDR2 YFSETQ. V shed 4 bases and J shed 5 bases, with 13 bases lying between them. There are 14 residues in the CDR3. CDR3 amino acids: CASSPRVADNEQFF. CDR3 nucleotide sequence: TGCGCCAGCAGCCCTCGGGTTGCGGACAATGAGCAGTTCTTC. Full variable domain (outside the CDR3, taken from reference TRBV5-1 and TRBJ2-1): KAGVTQTPRYLIKTRGQQVTLSCSPISGHRSVSWYQQTPGQGLQFLFEYFSETQRNKGNFPGRFSGRQFSNSRSEMNVSTLELGDSALYLCASSPRVADNEQFFGPGTRLTVL.

The chain carries TRBV2 and TRBJ1-3; the match to TRBD1 covers 7 bases. Germline CDR1 and CDR2: SNHLY and FYNNEI. The CDR3 spans 14 residues. The V and J ends lost 6 bases and 2 bases, in that order; junction bases with no gene match: 4. CDR3 residues: CASSPDRAGNTIYF. The DNA of the CDR3 is TGTGCCAGCAGCCCCGACAGGGCTGGAAACACCATATATTTT.

This chain joins TRBV5-4 and TRBJ1-1; TRBD1 is a possible D gene (6 bases). Trimming shortened V by 4 bases and J by 5 bases, and 18 bases separated the two germline ends. This CDR3 is 15 amino acids long. Germline values: CDR1 SGHNT, CDR2 YYREEE (reference sequence). This chain's CDR3 is CASSPGGGEGTEAFF. In DNA, the CDR3 is TGTGCCAGCAGCCCCGGGGGGGGCGAAGGAACTGAAGCTTTCTTT.

This clone was seen more than once but under ten times. This chain connects TRBV28 to TRBJ1-4, with 8 bases that match TRBD1. The length of the CDR3 is 15 residues. Per the germline V gene, CDR1 is MDHEN and CDR2 is SYDVKM. Trimming removed 4 bases from V and 3 bases from J; junction bases left unmatched: 4. The CDR3 region has the DNA TGTGCCAGCAGTTCGCCGACAGGGGCTAATGAAAAACTGTTTTTT. Its protein product is CASSSPTGANEKLFF.

The V call is TRBV20-1, the J call TRBJ1-1, with D unclear. Trimming left V 5 bases short and J 4 bases short, with 8 bases between. In germline, CDR1 is DFQATT, CDR2 SNEGSKA (reference sequence). The CDR3 runs to 11 residues. CDR3 amino acids: CSAFGSTEAFF. Written as DNA, the CDR3 is TGCAGTGCTTTTGGGAGCACTGAAGCTTTCTTT.

The J gene is TRBJ2-7, the V gene TRBV5-1; tentatively, D is TRBD1 (5 bases). Trimming removed 0 bases at V and 2 bases at J, with 12 bases between. CDR1 is SGHRS and CDR2 is YFSETQ in the germline V gene. The CDR3 has 15 amino acids. CDR3 bases: TGCGCCAGCAGCTTGGAATGGGGCTCCACCTACGAGCAGTACTTC. It encodes CASSLEWGSTYEQYF.

The chain combines TRBV2 with TRBJ2-5; D is unresolved. The CDR3 totals 15 residues. Trimming shortened V by 5 bases and J by 5 bases, and 18 bases separated the two germline ends. The germline CDR1 and CDR2 sequences are SNHLY and FYNNEI. The CDR3 sequence: CASSSSGLDAETQYF. CDR3 DNA: TGTGCCAGCAGTAGTTCAGGTTTAGACGCGGAGACCCAGTACTTC.

The V and J genes are TRBV5-1 and TRBJ1-1; 12 bases match TRBD1. CDR1 is SGHRS, CDR2 YFSETQ, per germline. Trimming removed 4 bases from V and 5 bases from J; junction bases left unmatched: 6. The CDR3 length is 15 residues. The CDR3 region has the DNA TGCGCCAGCAGCCCCGGGACAGGGGGCAAGACTGAAGCTTTCTTT. Protein product: CASSPGTGGKTEAFF.

The V and J genes are TRBV2 and TRBJ1-5, with D uncertain. Germline CDR1 reads SNHLY; CDR2 reads FYNNEI. The length of the CDR3 is 15 residues. V was cut by 3 bases and J by 7 bases, with 16 bases left in between. As DNA, the CDR3 is TGTGCCAGCAGTGATGACTTGCCCATCATCCAGCCCCAGCATTTT. Amino acid sequence: CASSDDLPIIQPQHF.

The chain couples TRBV5-1 to TRBJ2-1; 8 nucleotides line up with TRBD1. Germline lookup yields CDR1 SGHRS and CDR2 YFSETQ. J gave up 5 bases and V 4 bases, and 5 bases lay outside the gene matches. The CDR3 is 14 residues long. The CDR3 DNA reads TGCGCCAGCAGCATACTGACAGGGGACAATGAGCAGTTCTTC. It translates to CASSILTGDNEQFF.

Regarding this clone: Relative to the germline gene, one junction end is altered; a read error may explain this. V gene TRBV10-3 combines with J gene TRBJ1-1; 7 positions match TRBD1. The germline V gene encodes CDR1 ENHRY and CDR2 SYGVKD. This CDR3 is 17 amino acids long. The CDR3 coding sequence is TGTGCCATCAGTGAAGGCCGGGACAGAAGATTGAATACTGAAGCTTTCTTT. The encoded protein is CAISEGRDRRLNTEAFF.

The gene calls are TRBV19 and TRBJ2-2, with TRBD2 matching over 7 bases. Germline CDR1 and CDR2: LNHDA and SQIVND (reference sequence). The CDR3 consists of 14 residues. J gave up 0 bases and V 7 bases, and 2 bases lay outside the gene matches. The CDR3 protein is CASKRGPNTGELFF. CDR3 sequence (DNA): TGTGCCAGTAAGCGGGGACCGAACACCGGGGAGCTGTTTTTT.